This T cell receptor beta chain derives from a study of T cell responses to AZD1222 COVID-19 vaccine. The overall study: Analysis merged second doses at about 4 or about 12 weeks. Whole-study findings and limits: Donors were chiefly white British, with a greater number of females, and clonal diversity was perhaps underestimated.

This clone was counted between two and nine times. Its antigen is still unknown. Profiled with immunoSEQ multiplex PCR; TCRdb holds only in-frame clones, not every one. The data contain 90,000 to 110,000 clones, about 80% of them singletons. This CDR3 spans 16 amino acids. The germline V gene encodes CDR1 SGHRS and CDR2 YFSETQ. Trimming removed 0 bases from V and 0 bases from J, with 10 bases in between. The sequences come from peripheral blood, collected on day 0 of AZD1222 vaccination. This sequence originates from an adult in good health. This sequence joins TRBV5-1 and TRBJ1-3; TRBD1 is a possible D gene (5 bases). CDR3: CASSLGGGTSGNTIYF. The CDR3 DNA reads as TGCGCCAGCAGCTTGGGCGGCGGGACCTCTGGAAACACCATATATTTT.